The 9 T cell receptor beta chains listed next were all sequenced from one sample in a study of T cells in Graves' hyperthyroidism and ophthalmopathy. Using RNA transcripts as the source, TCR beta CDR3 regions were amplified. The HTBI set primed first-round TCR CDR3 RT-PCR. Each CDR3 protein gets one entry after TCRdb re-called the multiplex PCR reads with MiXCR. The sample has roughly 640,000 distinct CDR3 sequences; roughly a sixth are singletons. Sample: blood. Receptors originate from a middle-aged woman with Graves' ophthalmopathy.

This chain connects TRBV12-3 or TRBV12-4 to TRBJ1-2; the match to TRBD1 covers 9 bases. Trimming at V came to 7 bases and at J to 8 bases, leaving 8 bases not matched to a gene. The CDR3 has 13 amino acids. The CDR3 protein is CASTEGQGNGYTF. CDR3 DNA sequence: TGTGCCAGCACCGAGGGACAGGGCAACGGCTACACCTTC.

This clonotype was counted only a few times. The CDR3 DNA reads as TGTGCCAGCAGTGCACAGGGAAATAATTCACCCCTCCACTTT. The encoded protein is CASSAQGNNSPLHF. The V and J genes are TRBV27 and TRBJ1-6, with D perhaps matching TRBD1 (6 bases). V dropped 5 bases and J dropped 5 bases, with 10 bases sitting between them. The CDR3 covers 14 residues. The germline gives CDR1 MNHEY, CDR2 SMNVEV (reference sequence).

The sample holds many counts of this clonotype. The V call is TRBV2, the J call TRBJ2-5; possibly TRBD2 for D (5 bases). The CDR3 covers 14 residues. Germline-derived CDR1 and CDR2 are SNHLY and FYNNEI. V was shortened by 3 bases and J by 2 bases, with 10 bases between the two germline ends. Written as DNA, the CDR3 is TGTGCCAGCAGTGACCGGGAATCGCAAGAGACCCAGTACTTC. Encoded protein: CASSDRESQETQYF.

This clonotype has only a few counts. CDR3: CATSEPNRGRGTEAFF. The CDR3 DNA reads TGTGCCACCAGTGAACCGAATAGGGGGCGCGGGACTGAAGCTTTCTTT. The rearrangement uses TRBV24-1 and TRBJ1-1, with 7 nucleotides matching TRBD1. V lost 4 bases, J lost 5 bases, and 12 bases stayed unmatched. CDR3 length: 16 amino acids. CDR1 and CDR2 (germline): KGHDR, SFDVKD.

The sample holds many counts of this clonotype. The chain links TRBV5-1 to TRBJ2-7; TRBD2 agrees at 16 bases. The CDR3 is 18 residues long. The V gene's germline CDR1 is SGHRS and CDR2 YFSETQ. V was pared by 3 bases and J by 2 bases, with 8 bases of the junction left unmatched. As DNA, the CDR3 is TGCGCCAGCAGCTCAATACAGGGACTAGCGGGAGGGCCCTACGAGCAGTACTTC. Translating it yields CASSSIQGLAGGPYEQYF.

This clonotype was seen only once. The chain combines TRBV20-1 with TRBJ2-5; 9 bases agree with TRBD2. Trimming removed 3 bases from V and 4 bases from J; junction bases left unmatched: 12. Germline V lookup: CDR1 DFQATT, CDR2 SNEGSKA (reference sequence). This CDR3 is 16 amino acids long. Here the CDR3 DNA reads TGCAGTGCTAGGAGGGCGGGGGGGGGGAAAAGAGAGACCCAGTACTTC. Amino acids: CSARRAGGGKRETQYF.

This clonotype was counted a few times. This chain uses TRBV5-6 with TRBJ2-6; D is ambiguous. The CDR3 extends over 14 amino acids. From germline, CDR1 is SGHDT and CDR2 YYEEEE. The V and J ends lost 2 bases and 4 bases respectively, with 7 bases between them. This CDR3 reads CASSFFSGANVLTF. For the CDR3, the DNA is TGTGCCAGCAGCTTCTTTTCAGGGGCCAACGTCCTGACTTTC.

The chain carries TRBV5-1 and TRBJ2-7; D gene uncertain. Per the germline V gene, CDR1 is SGHRS and CDR2 is YFSETQ. This CDR3 has 15 amino acids. Trimming left V 0 bases short and J 5 bases short, with 15 bases between. In DNA, the CDR3 is TGCGCCAGCAGCTTGGACGGTGGAAGTAACGACGAGCAGTACTTC. As protein: CASSLDGGSNDEQYF.

This clonotype was observed a few times. V usage is TRBV9 and J usage is TRBJ1-1; no reliable D call. The CDR3 has 15 residues. Germline lookup yields CDR1 SGDLS and CDR2 YYNGEE. The V gene lost 0 bases and the J gene lost 1 base, with 10 bases spanning the gap. The CDR3, as DNA: TGTGCCAGCAGCGTAGTTGGCAGCGGGAACACTGAAGCTTTCTTT. It encodes CASSVVGSGNTEAFF.